This entry lists 19 T cell receptor beta chains sequenced from one sample in a study of response to subunit inactivated influenza vaccine. TCRdb fed the RT-PCR reads into MiXCR, producing one record per CDR3 protein. The sample records approximately 520,000 distinct CDR3 sequences, 25% being singletons. The sample consisted of CD4+ T cells sorted from PBMCs, taken 5 days after vaccination. The receptor set was obtained from a man aged 50 or older who received an inactivated influenza vaccine.

In this sample, this clonotype turned up many times. This rearrangement joins TRBV24-1 to TRBJ2-5, with 14 bases aligning to TRBD2. Trimming at V came to 7 bases and at J to 0 bases, leaving 6 bases not matched to a gene. Germline V gene sequence: CDR1 KGHDR, CDR2 SFDVKD. The length of the CDR3 is 17 residues. The CDR3 nucleotides are TGTGCCACCAGGGGACTAGCGGGAGAAGGCGACCAAGAGACCCAGTACTTC. It is translated as CATRGLAGEGDQETQYF.

The genes are TRBV4-2 and TRBJ2-3; 13 nucleotides agree with TRBD2. The V gene's germline CDR1 is LGHNA and CDR2 YNFKEQ. V shed 3 bases and J 1 base; nucleotides not matched to a gene: 4. CDR3 length: 17 residues. This CDR3 reads CASSQGTSGARTDTQYF. The CDR3 DNA is TGTGCCAGCAGCCAGGGGACTAGCGGGGCACGCACAGATACGCAGTATTTT.

V is TRBV20-1 and J is TRBJ2-1, with a possible D match to TRBD1 (6 bases). Germline loops: CDR1 DFQATT, CDR2 SNEGSKA (reference sequence). Trimming removed 2 bases from V and 4 bases from J, with 18 bases in between. There are 16 residues in the CDR3. CDR3 DNA: TGCAGTGCTAGAATCTGGGACACGATACAATACAATGAGCAGTTCTTC. It codes for CSARIWDTIQYNEQFF.

V and J are TRBV28 and TRBJ2-1; TRBD1 agrees at 8 bases. The V segment lost 6 bases and the J segment 2 bases; nucleotides outside the gene matches: 9. The V gene's germline CDR1 is MDHEN and CDR2 SYDVKM. The CDR3 contains 16 residues. The CDR3 loop reads CASSPGQGAPYNEQFF. CDR3 sequence (DNA): TGTGCCAGCAGCCCTGGGCAGGGGGCCCCCTACAATGAGCAGTTCTTC.

The chain recombines TRBV5-5 with TRBJ2-7; perhaps TRBD1 as D (5 bases). Germline CDR1 and CDR2: SGHKS and YYEKEE (reference sequence). V lost 0 bases, J lost 2 bases, and 12 bases lay in between. This CDR3 has 15 residues. CDR3 protein: CASSLEGATPYEQYF. The CDR3 region has the DNA TGTGCCAGCAGCTTGGAAGGGGCGACCCCCTACGAGCAGTACTTC.

The chain uses TRBV5-1 and TRBJ2-3, with 12 positions matching TRBD2. Unmatched junction bases numbered 5, after V lost 4 bases and J lost 2 bases. This CDR3 region has 16 residues. In germline, CDR1 is SGHRS, CDR2 YFSETQ. The CDR3 DNA is TGCGCCAGCAGCGCCGGGACTAGCGGGTACACAGATACGCAGTATTTT. Translation gives CASSAGTSGYTDTQYF.

The J gene is TRBJ2-3, the V gene TRBV5-1; D gene ambiguous. V lost 4 bases and J lost 6, with 6 bases in between. This CDR3 is 11 amino acids long. Per germline, CDR1 SGHRS and CDR2 YFSETQ. CDR3 loop: CASSREDTQYF. CDR3 coding DNA: TGCGCCAGCAGCCGCGAGGATACGCAGTATTTT.

The chain employs TRBV27 and TRBJ2-3, with 11 bases identical to TRBD2. The CDR3 covers 17 residues. V gave up 4 bases and J gave up 0 bases; unmatched junction bases: 6. The germline gives CDR1 MNHEY, CDR2 SMNVEV (reference sequence). The CDR3 bases are TGTGCCAGCAGTTCGCTCCTAGCGGGGGGTAGCACAGATACGCAGTATTTT. It codes for CASSSLLAGGSTDTQYF.

J is TRBJ2-5 and V is TRBV27; D not resolved. The germline V gene encodes CDR1 MNHEY and CDR2 SMNVEV (reference sequence). The CDR3 length is 17 residues. The ends were cut back, 6 bases at V and 7 bases at J, with 27 bases in the middle. CDR3: CASSPWARLVNHGTQYF. Written as DNA, the CDR3 is TGTGCCAGCAGCCCTTGGGCGCGACTCGTCAACCACGGGACCCAGTACTTC.

V and J are TRBV5-8 and TRBJ1-5; no clear D. The CDR3 is 17 amino acids. The V gene's germline CDR1 is SGHTS and CDR2 YDEGEE. Between the trimmed V and J ends, which lost 4 bases and 0 bases, there was a span of 17 bases. DNA for the CDR3: TGTGCCAGCAGCGCCGGCGCAGGTATACTTAGCAATCAGCCCCAGCATTTT. Protein sequence: CASSAGAGILSNQPQHF.

This sequence joins TRBV5-1 and TRBJ2-1; TRBD2 aligns across 13 bases. Germline CDR1 is SGHRS and CDR2 is YFSETQ. The J segment lost 2 bases and the V segment lost 0 bases, leaving 2 bases of the junction unmatched. CDR3 length: 17 residues. Here the CDR3 reads CASSLGTSGGPYNEQFF. CDR3 nucleotide sequence: TGCGCCAGCAGCTTGGGGACTAGCGGGGGCCCCTACAATGAGCAGTTCTTC.

The sample holds a few counts of this clonotype. The rearrangement links TRBV6-2 or TRBV6-3 to TRBJ2-3; 14 bases agree with TRBD2. V dropped 3 bases and J dropped 5; count of bases not matched to a gene: 4. The CDR3 is 16 residues long. In germline, CDR1 is MNHEY, CDR2 SVGEGT. CDR3 loop: CASSYGTSGRGDTQYF. In DNA, the CDR3 is TGTGCCAGCAGTTATGGGACTAGCGGGAGAGGAGATACGCAGTATTTT.

A few counts support this clonotype. The chain uses TRBV12-3 or TRBV12-4 and TRBJ2-2; the D gene is possibly TRBD2 (5 bases). The length of the CDR3 is 13 residues. The ends were cut back, 7 bases at V and 7 bases at J, with 13 bases in the middle. The CDR3 coding sequence is TGTGCCAGCACTATTACGGGGAACGGGGAGCTGTTTTTT. It codes for CASTITGNGELFF.

The rearrangement joins TRBV20-1 to TRBJ2-7; 9 nucleotides line up with TRBD1. Trimming took 6 bases from V and 3 from J; bases not matched to a gene: 6. Germline V gene sequence: CDR1 DFQATT, CDR2 SNEGSKA (reference sequence). This CDR3 comprises 13 residues. The CDR3 here is CSASTGGNYEQYF. The CDR3 DNA sequence: TGCAGTGCCTCGACAGGGGGAAACTACGAGCAGTACTTC.

A few counts support this clonotype. The chain links TRBV7-9 to TRBJ2-3; 15 bases are shared with TRBD2. J was trimmed by 5 bases and V by 0 bases; bases with no gene match: 3. CDR3 length equals 17 residues. Germline V CDR1 and CDR2: SEHNR, FQNEAQ (reference sequence). For the CDR3, the DNA is TGTGCCAGCAGCTTAGCGGGACTAGCGGGGGGACGAGATACGCAGTATTTT. This translates into CASSLAGLAGGRDTQYF. Full variable domain (missing parts from reference TRBV7-9 and TRBJ2-3): DTGVSQNPRHKITKRGQNVTFRCDPISEHNRLYWYRQTLGQGPEFLTYFQNEAQLEKSRLLSDRFSAERPKGSFSTLEIQRTEQGDSAMYLCASSLAGLAGGRDTQYFGPGTRLTVL.

This clonotype was detected only a few times. The J gene is TRBJ2-5, the V gene TRBV5-1, with D uncertain. Trimming took off 4 bases at V and 1 base at J, with 8 bases between the two ends. The V gene's germline CDR1 is SGHRS and CDR2 YFSETQ. The CDR3 spans 13 residues. The CDR3: CASSQNLQETQYF. The CDR3 nucleotides read TGCGCCAGCAGCCAAAACCTCCAAGAGACCCAGTACTTC.

A few counts support this clonotype. The V and J genes are TRBV11-2 and TRBJ1-5; a possible D gene is TRBD1 (6 bases). The V end was cut by 2 bases, the J end by 3 bases, with 11 bases between. Germline CDR1 reads SGHAT; CDR2 reads FQNNGV. The CDR3 sequence is 15 residues long. In DNA, the CDR3 is TGTGCCAGCAGCTTATCTTCAGGGGCCAATCAGCCCCAGCATTTT. Translation: CASSLSSGANQPQHF.

The chain links TRBV12-3 or TRBV12-4 to TRBJ1-5; tentative D call: TRBD1 (6 bases). The V gene lost 4 bases and the J gene lost 2 bases, with 9 bases spanning the gap. The CDR3 is made up of 14 amino acids. In nucleotides, the CDR3 is TGTGCCAGCAGTTCTGGACAGCGCAATCAGCCCCAGCATTTT. Encoded protein: CASSSGQRNQPQHF.

This clonotype has only a few counts. The V and J genes are TRBV15 and TRBJ2-2, with D possibly TRBD2 on 5 matching bases. This CDR3 has 16 amino acids. Looked up from germline, CDR1 is LNHNV and CDR2 is YYDKDF (reference sequence). V shed 0 bases and J shed 7 bases, with 15 bases lying between them. The CDR3: CATSRDVGTSGGELFF. The CDR3 region has the DNA TGTGCCACCAGCAGAGATGTTGGAACCAGCGGCGGGGAGCTGTTTTTT. Using reference TRBV15 and TRBJ2-2 for the parts outside the CDR3, the full variable domain is DAMVIQNPRYQVTQFGKPVTLSCSQTLNHNVMYWYQQKSSQAPKLLFHYYDKDFNNEADTPDNFQSRRPNTSFCFLDIRSPGLGDTAMYLCATSRDVGTSGGELFFGEGSRLTVL.